Listed below are T cell receptor beta chains from one sample, sequenced in a study of blood T cell repertoires in COVID-19. Some clones are missing from TCRdb's copy, which holds only in-frame ones; the method was immunoSEQ multiplex PCR. The data contain tens of thousands of clones, 70% to 90% of them singletons. The sequenced sample consisted of peripheral blood. Receptor source: a man in his fifties or sixties with COVID-19, enrolled during active disease. Each CDR3 is given with its conserved first and last residue. Fields, in order: D gene, V gene, CDR3 length, clone size, J gene, CDR3 protein, CDR3 DNA. A D gene is named only where the DNA matches it firmly. Clone sizes are given selectively: once, few, many, or a class where the clone is expanded.

-	TRBV9	14	-	TRBJ2-1	CASSRQAVSNEQFF	TGTGCCAGCAGCAGACAGGCCGTATCAAATGAGCAGTTCTTC
TRBD1	TRBV5-8	13	-	TRBJ1-2	CASRAGQGGGYTF	TGTGCCAGCAGAGCGGGACAGGGGGGCGGCTACACCTTC
TRBD2	TRBV9	18	few	TRBJ2-3	CASSARLAGTTSTDTQYF	TGTGCCAGCAGCGCTAGACTAGCGGGAACCACTAGCACAGATACGCAGTATTTT
-	TRBV9	15	few	TRBJ1-2	CASSVGLQDNYGYTF	TGTGCCAGCAGCGTAGGTTTGCAGGATAACTATGGCTACACCTTC
-	TRBV29-1	13	-	TRBJ2-6	CSVRGSGANVLTF	TGCAGCGTTAGGGGCTCTGGGGCCAACGTCCTGACTTTC
-	TRBV29-1	13	once	TRBJ1-3	CSVTQNSGNTIYF	TGCAGCGTGACACAGAACTCTGGAAACACCATATATTTT
-	TRBV10-1	15	-	TRBJ2-7	CASSESGLSSYEQYF	TGCGCCAGCAGTGAGTCCGGTCTTAGCTCCTACGAGCAGTACTTC
TRBD1	TRBV19	16	-	TRBJ1-1	CASSPTTGGLWTEAFF	TGTGCCAGTAGTCCTACGACAGGGGGCCTTTGGACTGAAGCTTTCTTT
-	TRBV12-5	14	-	TRBJ1-5	CASGLAGLGQPQHF	TGTGCTAGTGGTTTGGCAGGGCTTGGACAGCCCCAGCATTTT
-	TRBV7-2	15	-	TRBJ1-1	CASSPLGPWVTEAFF	TGTGCCAGCAGCCCGTTGGGCCCCTGGGTCACTGAAGCTTTCTTT
TRBD2	TRBV27	14	-	TRBJ2-1	CASSTLAGEVEQFF	TGTGCCAGCAGTACACTAGCGGGAGAAGTTGAGCAGTTCTTC
-	TRBV7-7	15	-	TRBJ2-2	CASSLGTTNTGELFF	TGTGCTAGCAGCTTAGGGACAACGAACACCGGGGAGCTGTTTTTT
-	TRBV7-3	13	-	TRBJ1-1	CASKVGRNTEAFF	TGTGCCAGCAAGGTGGGGCGAAACACTGAAGCTTTCTTT
TRBD1	TRBV27	14	-	TRBJ1-5	CASSQSGGLQPQHF	TGTGCCAGCAGTCAATCAGGGGGATTGCAGCCCCAGCATTTT
-	TRBV2	18	-	TRBJ2-2	CASSSFRLGGPRTGELFF	TGTGCCAGCAGTTCTTTCCGTTTAGGCGGGCCCAGAACCGGGGAGCTGTTTTTT
-	TRBV9	15	-	TRBJ1-2	CASSVLGGGKRGYTF	TGTGCCAGCAGCGTCCTGGGTGGGGGCAAGCGCGGCTACACCTTC
-	TRBV19	11	-	TRBJ1-5	CASGLYQPQHF	TGTGCCAGCGGACTCTATCAGCCCCAGCATTTT
-	TRBV18	13	-	TRBJ1-2	CASSPGGNYGYTF	TGTGCCAGCTCACCGGGGGGGAACTATGGCTACACCTTC
-	TRBV6-2/TRBV6-3	14	-	TRBJ2-7	CASSAPSVPYEQYF	TGTGCCAGCAGCGCCCCTAGCGTACCCTACGAGCAGTACTTC
-	TRBV15	16	-	TRBJ1-6	CATKRADGAGNSPLHF	TGTGCCACCAAAAGGGCCGATGGTGCGGGTAATTCACCCCTCCACTTT
TRBD1	TRBV5-1	13	-	TRBJ2-7	CASSLGTVNEQYF	TGCGCCAGCTCCCTGGGGACAGTTAACGAGCAGTACTTC
-	TRBV5-6	15	-	TRBJ1-1	CASSLGQLLNTEAFF	TGTGCCAGCAGCTTGGGACAGCTACTGAACACTGAAGCTTTCTTT
TRBD2	TRBV11-2	17	-	TRBJ2-1	CASSLIGRTSGGDEQFF	TGTGCCAGCAGCTTGATTGGGAGGACTAGCGGGGGTGATGAGCAGTTCTTC
-	TRBV27	15	-	TRBJ1-4	CASSSLGREGEKLFF	TGTGCCAGCAGTAGTTTGGGGAGGGAGGGTGAAAAACTGTTTTTT
-	TRBV5-6	13	-	TRBJ2-1	CASSFVSSDEQFF	TGTGCCAGCAGCTTTGTAAGTAGCGATGAGCAGTTCTTC
TRBD1	TRBV9	14	few	TRBJ1-1	CASSGGGPVLEAFF	TGTGCCAGCAGCGGAGGGGGCCCGGTGTTGGAAGCTTTCTTT